This T cell receptor (beta chain) was documented in a study of cytomegalovirus exposure and HLA in healthy donors. Points from the study as a whole: When the data were analyzed later, several of the most significant clusters appeared to be linked to common viral pathogens. Roughly even sequencing depth across donors was the assumption behind the presence/absence analyses.

Healthy bone marrow donors supplied every sample. The PCR ran on 60 Vbeta and 13 Jbeta primers. Data came from immunoSEQ multiplex PCR; TCRdb stores just in-frame clones and leaves some out. The top ten hold approximately 11% of the sample, which has roughly 130,000 clones, around four fifths seen once. Details on this clone: Its antigen is currently unknown.

Trimming removed 6 bases at V and 5 bases at J, with 13 bases between. Germline loops: CDR1 SGHDN, CDR2 FVKESK. CDR3 length: 14 amino acids. The TCR originated in a male donor in good health and CMV-seropositive. The chain links TRBV14 to TRBJ1-4; D ambiguous. The specimen was PBMCs. CDR3 in DNA: TGTGCCAGCAGGGGAGCAGGCAGGAATGAAAAACTGTTTTTT. It translates to CASRGAGRNEKLFF.